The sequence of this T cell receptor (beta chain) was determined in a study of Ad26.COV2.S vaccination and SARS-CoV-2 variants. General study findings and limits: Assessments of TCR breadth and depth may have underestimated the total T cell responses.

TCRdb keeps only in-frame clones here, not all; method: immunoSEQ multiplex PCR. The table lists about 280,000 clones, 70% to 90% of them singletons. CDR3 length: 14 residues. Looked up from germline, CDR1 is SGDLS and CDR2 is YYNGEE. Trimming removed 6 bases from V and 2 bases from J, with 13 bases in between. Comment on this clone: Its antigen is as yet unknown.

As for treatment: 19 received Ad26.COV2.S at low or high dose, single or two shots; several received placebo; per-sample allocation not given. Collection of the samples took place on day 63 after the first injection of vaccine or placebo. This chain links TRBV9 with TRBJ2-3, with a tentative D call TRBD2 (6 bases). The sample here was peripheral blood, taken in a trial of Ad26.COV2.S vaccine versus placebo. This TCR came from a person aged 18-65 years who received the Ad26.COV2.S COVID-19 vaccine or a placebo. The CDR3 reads CASTRGFYTDTQYF. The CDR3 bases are TGTGCCAGCACACGGGGGTTTTACACAGATACGCAGTATTTT.